Listed below are T cell receptor beta chains from one sample, sequenced in a study of cytomegalovirus exposure and HLA in healthy donors. The assay was immunoSEQ multiplex PCR, and TCRdb's table has in-frame clones only and misses some. The profile shows about 180,000 clones, roughly 75% of them singletons. Sequenced sample: PBMCs. Receptors originate from a woman in her 30s in good health and CMV-seronegative. Each CDR3 is given with its conserved first and last residue. D genes are given only for firm matches. Rows give clone size only sometimes, using once, few, many, or a class for an expanded clone.

J	D	size	V	CDR3	DNA
TRBJ1-5	NA	NA	TRBV19	CASSIVAGTGLSNQPQHF	TGTGCCAGTAGTATTGTAGCGGGGACGGGTCTAAGCAATCAGCCCCAGCATTTT
TRBJ2-1	NA	NA	TRBV7-6	CASSSGGAYNEQFF	TGTGCCAGCAGCTCCGGCGGGGCTTACAATGAGCAGTTCTTC
TRBJ2-7	TRBD1	NA	TRBV4-1	CASSQGSPRGQGVTYEQYF	TGCGCCAGCAGCCAAGGATCACCCCGGGGACAGGGGGTGACTTACGAGCAGTACTTC
TRBJ2-7	NA	NA	TRBV7-2	CASSPTTRTRSLFPYEQYF	TGTGCCAGCAGCCCCACGACCCGGACACGGAGCCTCTTTCCCTACGAGCAGTACTTC
TRBJ2-7	NA	NA	TRBV15	CATSRDPSSGAYEQYF	TGTGCCACCAGCAGAGATCCCTCGTCGGGGGCCTACGAGCAGTACTTC
TRBJ2-3	TRBD2	NA	TRBV6-4	CASSLAGGTDTQYF	TGTGCCAGCTCTTTAGCGGGGGGAACAGATACGCAGTATTTT
TRBJ2-5	NA	NA	TRBV9	CASSVAQGGAQETQYF	TGTGCCAGCAGCGTAGCACAGGGAGGGGCCCAAGAGACCCAGTACTTC
TRBJ1-5	TRBD1	NA	TRBV27	CASQSHRDRVRPQHF	TGTGCCAGCCAATCACACCGGGACAGGGTTCGGCCCCAGCATTTT
TRBJ1-6	TRBD1	few	TRBV5-1	CASSSGTDNSPLHF	TGCGCCAGCAGCTCCGGGACAGATAATTCACCCCTCCACTTT
TRBJ1-1	TRBD1	NA	TRBV7-3	CASSQGQGSAEAFF	TGTGCCAGCAGCCAGGGACAGGGGAGCGCTGAAGCTTTCTTT
TRBJ1-5	TRBD1	NA	TRBV19	CAVSGDSGGNQPQHF	TGTGCCGTATCAGGGGACAGTGGTGGCAATCAGCCCCAGCATTTT
TRBJ2-3	NA	NA	TRBV7-3	CASSRLGTDTQYF	TGTGCCAGCAGCCGTCTAGGAACAGATACGCAGTATTTT
TRBJ2-5	TRBD2	NA	TRBV9	CASSVVAGAGQETQYF	TGTGCCAGCAGCGTAGTAGCGGGGGCGGGCCAAGAGACCCAGTACTTC
TRBJ2-5	NA	NA	TRBV5-1	CASSLAATSEETQYF	TGCGCCAGCAGCTTGGCCGCGACTAGTGAAGAGACCCAGTACTTC
TRBJ1-5	NA	NA	TRBV4-1	CASSQGGEIYSNQPQHF	TGCGCCAGCAGCCAAGGAGGAGAGATTTATAGCAATCAGCCCCAGCATTTT
TRBJ1-2	TRBD1	NA	TRBV5-6	CASSSPGQGESYTF	TGTGCCAGCAGTTCCCCGGGACAGGGGGAAAGTTACACCTTC
TRBJ1-1	NA	NA	TRBV5-1	CASSPLWQENTEAFF	TGCGCCAGCAGCCCTTTGTGGCAGGAGAACACTGAAGCTTTCTTT
TRBJ2-7	TRBD2	NA	TRBV9	CASSSSGGPQGEQYF	TGTGCCAGCAGTTCTAGCGGGGGCCCTCAAGGAGAGCAGTACTTC
TRBJ2-5	NA	NA	TRBV9	CASSVGGGVETQYF	TGTGCCAGCAGCGTAGGAGGGGGAGTGGAGACCCAGTACTTC
TRBJ1-2	TRBD1	once	TRBV19	CASSPGTGGGNYGYTF	TGTGCCAGTAGTCCAGGGACAGGGGGCGGAAACTATGGCTACACCTTC
TRBJ2-7	TRBD2	NA	TRBV2	CASRQGLAGGPSEQYF	TGTGCCAGCAGGCAGGGACTAGCGGGGGGCCCCTCCGAGCAGTACTTC
TRBJ2-5	NA	NA	TRBV19	CASSSRVGETQYF	TGTGCCAGTAGTAGCAGGGTAGGGGAGACCCAGTACTTC
TRBJ1-6	NA	NA	TRBV7-2	CASSPGGGVRTLHF	TGTGCCAGCAGCCCGGGAGGGGGGGTGAGGACCCTCCACTTT
TRBJ1-6	TRBD1	NA	TRBV2	CASSDSGGYNSPLHF	TGTGCCAGCAGTGACTCAGGGGGCTATAATTCACCCCTCCACTTT
TRBJ1-1	NA	NA	TRBV6-5	CASRPRVLNTEAFF	TGTGCCAGCAGGCCCAGGGTTCTGAACACTGAAGCTTTCTTT
TRBJ1-3	TRBD1	few	TRBV29-1	CSVTGGTERSGNTIYF	TGCAGCGTTACCGGCGGGACAGAGAGGTCTGGAAACACCATATATTTT
TRBJ2-7	NA	NA	TRBV7-6	CASSLGGGWEQYF	TGTGCCAGCAGCTTAGGGGGGGGCTGGGAGCAGTACTTC
TRBJ2-3	TRBD1	NA	TRBV5-1	CASSRTGEDTQYF	TGCGCCAGCAGCAGGACAGGGGAAGATACGCAGTATTTT
TRBJ1-5	NA	NA	TRBV19	CASSILVNSQPQHF	TGTGCCAGTAGTATATTGGTCAACTCTCAGCCCCAGCATTTT
TRBJ1-2	NA	NA	TRBV5-6	CASGRTDSAYGYTF	TGTGCCAGCGGAAGGACTGACTCGGCCTATGGCTACACCTTC
TRBJ1-2	NA	NA	TRBV25-1	CASSEYYTTGDYGYTF	TGTGCCAGCAGTGAATATTATACCACAGGAGACTATGGCTACACCTTC
TRBJ1-4	NA	NA	TRBV7-9	CASSLVQPGDEKLFF	TGTGCCAGCAGCTTAGTACAGCCGGGGGATGAAAAACTGTTTTTT
TRBJ1-1	TRBD1	NA	TRBV2	CASILDRLSTEAFF	TGTGCCAGCATCCTGGACAGGCTTAGCACTGAAGCTTTCTTT
TRBJ1-2	NA	once	TRBV7-8	CASSPPFTF	TGTGCCAGCAGCCCCCCTTTCACCTTC
TRBJ1-6	NA	NA	TRBV15	CATSSDPPGSPLHF	TGTGCCACCAGCAGTGATCCCCCGGGGTCACCCCTCCACTTT
TRBJ2-3	NA	NA	TRBV10-1	CASSPYRASTDTQYF	TGCGCCAGCAGTCCCTACAGGGCTAGCACAGATACGCAGTATTTT
TRBJ2-7	TRBD2	NA	TRBV7-9	CASSWPGGLEDEQYF	TGTGCCAGCAGCTGGCCGGGGGGGCTGGAAGACGAGCAGTACTTC
TRBJ2-7	NA	NA	TRBV5-1	CASRRRVGSGQDEQYF	TGCGCCAGCAGGCGCAGGGTCGGTAGCGGCCAGGATGAGCAGTACTTC
TRBJ2-5	NA	NA	TRBV7-3	CASSSRLDRGETQYF	TGTGCCAGCAGCTCCCGACTAGACCGAGGAGAGACCCAGTACTTC
TRBJ2-3	TRBD2	NA	TRBV5-1	CASSLGTSGRTDTQYF	TGCGCCAGCAGCTTGGGTACTAGCGGGCGCACAGATACGCAGTATTTT
TRBJ2-1	NA	NA	TRBV19	CASSTARGNSHNEQFF	TGTGCCAGTAGTACCGCTAGGGGAAATTCCCACAATGAGCAGTTCTTC
TRBJ1-1	NA	NA	TRBV19	CASSILENTEAFF	TGTGCCAGTAGCATATTAGAGAACACTGAAGCTTTCTTT
TRBJ1-6	TRBD1	once	TRBV7-9	CASSLWDRAFYSPLHF	TGTGCCAGCAGCTTATGGGACAGGGCATTTTATTCACCCCTCCACTTT
TRBJ2-1	TRBD1	NA	TRBV7-2	CASRRRQGRNEQFF	TGTGCCAGCAGGCGAAGACAGGGACGGAATGAGCAGTTCTTC
TRBJ1-4	TRBD1	NA	TRBV29-1	CSGGGQANEKLFF	TGCAGCGGGGGGGGACAGGCTAATGAAAAACTGTTTTTT